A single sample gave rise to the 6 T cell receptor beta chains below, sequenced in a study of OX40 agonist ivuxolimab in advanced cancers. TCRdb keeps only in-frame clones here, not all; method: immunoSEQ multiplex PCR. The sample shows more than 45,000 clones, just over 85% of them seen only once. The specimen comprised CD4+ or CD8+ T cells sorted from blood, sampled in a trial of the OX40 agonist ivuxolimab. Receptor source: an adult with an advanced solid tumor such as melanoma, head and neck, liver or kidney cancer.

CDR3 loop: CSVDGAGDPYEQYF. The CDR3 DNA is TGCAGCGTTGATGGGGCAGGGGACCCCTACGAGCAGTACTTC. The rearrangement joins TRBV29-1 to TRBJ2-7; possible D gene TRBD1, 6 bases. The germline V and J ends were trimmed by 3 bases and 2 bases, with 14 bases remaining between them. Per germline, CDR1 SQVTM and CDR2 ANQGSEA. CDR3 length: 14 amino acids.

In DNA, the CDR3 is TGTGCCTGGAGTTCAGGGAGTAGCAATCAGCCCCAGCATTTT. Its protein is CAWSSGSSNQPQHF. J is TRBJ1-5 and V is TRBV30, with TRBD1 as a possible D gene (5 bases). The CDR3 covers 14 residues. The ends were cut back, 2 bases at V and 0 bases at J, with 8 bases in the middle. Germline assignment: CDR1 GTSNPN and CDR2 SVGIG (reference sequence).

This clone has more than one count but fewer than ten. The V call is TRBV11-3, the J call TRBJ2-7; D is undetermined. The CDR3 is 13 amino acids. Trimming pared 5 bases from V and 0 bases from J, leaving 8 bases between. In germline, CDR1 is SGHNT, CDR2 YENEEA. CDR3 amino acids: CASSIKSSYEQYF. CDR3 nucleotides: TGTGCCAGCAGCATTAAAAGCTCCTACGAGCAGTACTTC.

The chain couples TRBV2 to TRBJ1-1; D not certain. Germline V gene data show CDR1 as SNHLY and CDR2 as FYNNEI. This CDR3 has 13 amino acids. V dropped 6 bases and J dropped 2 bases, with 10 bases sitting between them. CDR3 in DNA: TGTGCCAGCAGCTGGCGGCCAAACACTGAAGCTTTCTTT. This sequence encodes CASSWRPNTEAFF.

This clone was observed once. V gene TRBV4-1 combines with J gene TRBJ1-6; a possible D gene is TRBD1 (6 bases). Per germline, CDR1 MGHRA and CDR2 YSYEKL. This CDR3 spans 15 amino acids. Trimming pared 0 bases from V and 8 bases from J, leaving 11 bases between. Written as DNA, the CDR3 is TGCGCCAGCAGCCAAGATGGGCAGGGGTATTCACCCCTCCACTTT. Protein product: CASSQDGQGYSPLHF.

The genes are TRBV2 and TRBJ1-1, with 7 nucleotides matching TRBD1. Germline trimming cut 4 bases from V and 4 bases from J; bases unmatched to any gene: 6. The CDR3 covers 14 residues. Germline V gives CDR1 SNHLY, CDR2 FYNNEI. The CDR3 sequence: CASSAGTVGTEAFF. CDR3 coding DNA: TGTGCCAGCAGTGCCGGGACAGTGGGCACTGAAGCTTTCTTT.